These T cell receptor beta chains were read from a single sample in a study of spatial heterogeneity in lung cancer. A single record per CDR3 protein comes from TCRdb applying MiXCR to the 5' RACE reads. The sample lists 95,000 to 130,000 distinct CDR3 sequences; 12% were seen once. Sample: PBMCs, taken at follow-up. These TCRs come from a male donor with early-stage non-small cell lung cancer. The conserved cysteine and the conserved F or W are not part of the CDR3 here.

j_gene	v_gene	CDR3aa
TRBJ1-1	TRBV27	ASSLGGTGGTEAF
TRBJ2-7	TRBV7-9	ASSLRDEQY
TRBJ1-2	TRBV7-2	ASSSPTGLGGYT
TRBJ2-7	TRBV5-6	ASSLRMGSSEQY
TRBJ1-6	TRBV5-1	ASTVGGSNSPLH
TRBJ2-1	TRBV7-9	ASSLASSKNEQF
TRBJ2-3	TRBV20-1	SAKDGAKTDTQY
TRBJ2-7	TRBV6-6	ASSLTLSGEQY
TRBJ2-3	TRBV28	ASSPESGTSTDTQY
TRBJ2-3	TRBV29-1	SVEGRGDTDTQY
TRBJ1-5	TRBV5-1	ASSLTTGGSQPQH
TRBJ1-5	TRBV27	ASSKHRGTGNQPQH
TRBJ2-1	TRBV29-1	SVEVWNEQF
TRBJ1-6	TRBV2	ASREQGAPSPLH
TRBJ1-1	TRBV30	AWSQYTEAF
TRBJ2-1	TRBV6-2/TRBV6-3	ASSYSLPDRTNNEQF
TRBJ1-1	TRBV20-1	SARQGSTEAF
TRBJ2-1	TRBV2	AGKLASKPNEQF
TRBJ2-1	TRBV19	ASKIRINYNEQF
TRBJ2-5	TRBV11-2	ASSSWTAQETQY
TRBJ1-2	TRBV11-2	ASSSGTALSYT
TRBJ1-1	TRBV3-1	ASGNTEAF
TRBJ1-2	TRBV10-3	ATAVTGTSNYGYT
TRBJ1-1	TRBV6-5	ASSYRGWNTEAF
TRBJ2-5	TRBV12-5	ASGSGQGPQETQY
TRBJ2-7	TRBV5-5	ASSLVGYEQY
TRBJ2-2	TRBV7-2	ASSRGSDTGELF
TRBJ2-5	TRBV10-3	AISDWGLQETQY
TRBJ2-2	TRBV12-3/TRBV12-4	ASSHASGGAHGTGELF
TRBJ1-4	TRBV16	ASSQWYEKLF
TRBJ2-7	TRBV2	ASMERGPHYEQY
TRBJ1-2	TRBV7-9	ASSLGTAFWGGYT
TRBJ2-6	TRBV5-1	ASSLAKGSGANVLT
TRBJ2-1	TRBV7-2	ASSLGWGPYNEQF
TRBJ2-1	TRBV29-1	SVVPSVSRYEQF
TRBJ2-7	TRBV3-1	ASSRGQGSYEQY
TRBJ1-1	TRBV27	ASRTNQLGRTEAF
TRBJ2-7	TRBV7-9	ASSLAIGIGAYEQY
TRBJ1-5	TRBV27	ASRLTLDDSNQPQH
TRBJ2-7	TRBV21-1	ASSKVGQGHEQY
TRBJ2-7	TRBV7-6	ASSLESAGGHEQY
TRBJ2-7	TRBV7-8	ASSYGRDYREQY
TRBJ1-4	TRBV4-1	ASSQRDSNEKLF
TRBJ1-3	TRBV12-2	ASRLYQYDFSGNTIY
TRBJ1-2	TRBV28	ASSLPSDRFGYT